This T cell receptor (beta chain) was sequenced during a study of blood T cell repertoires in COVID-19. On the study more broadly: The United States, Italy and Spain supplied acute and convalescent COVID-19 samples.

In the original analysis: Estimation of nucleated cell counts was performed using reference gene primer amplification. Assay: immunoSEQ multiplex PCR; the TCRdb copy retains only in-frame clones and omits some. V and J calls and clone size are copied from that table; D and trimming were computed from the DNA. The sample includes 150,000 to 180,000 clones, around 91% of them seen just once. Germline V CDR1 and CDR2: SGHKS, YYEKEE (reference sequence). V was shortened by 4 bases and J by 2 bases, with 9 bases between the two germline ends. This CDR3 is 13 amino acids long. This clonotype was obtained from a woman aged 40 to 49 with acute or convalescent COVID-19. This chain joins TRBV5-5 and TRBJ1-1; D unclear. Sequenced input: peripheral blood. CDR3 residues: CASSAEGNTEAFF. CDR3 DNA: TGTGCCAGCAGCGCCGAGGGAAACACTGAAGCTTTCTTT.